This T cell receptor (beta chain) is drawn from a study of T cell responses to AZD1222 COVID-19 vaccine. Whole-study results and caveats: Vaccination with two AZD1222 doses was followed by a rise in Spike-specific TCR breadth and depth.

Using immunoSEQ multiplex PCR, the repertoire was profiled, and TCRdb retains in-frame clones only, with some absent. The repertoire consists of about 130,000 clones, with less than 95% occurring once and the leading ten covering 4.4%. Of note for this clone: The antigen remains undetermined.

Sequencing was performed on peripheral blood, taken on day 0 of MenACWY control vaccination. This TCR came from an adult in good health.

CDR3: CASSPGSNRNSPLHF. The CDR3 region has the DNA TGTGCCAGCTCACCGGGCAGCAATCGTAATTCACCCCTCCACTTT. V and J are TRBV18 and TRBJ1-6; no definite D call. This CDR3 has 15 amino acids. Germline CDR1 is KGHSH and CDR2 is LQKENI. V lost 3 bases and J lost 6, with 12 bases in between.